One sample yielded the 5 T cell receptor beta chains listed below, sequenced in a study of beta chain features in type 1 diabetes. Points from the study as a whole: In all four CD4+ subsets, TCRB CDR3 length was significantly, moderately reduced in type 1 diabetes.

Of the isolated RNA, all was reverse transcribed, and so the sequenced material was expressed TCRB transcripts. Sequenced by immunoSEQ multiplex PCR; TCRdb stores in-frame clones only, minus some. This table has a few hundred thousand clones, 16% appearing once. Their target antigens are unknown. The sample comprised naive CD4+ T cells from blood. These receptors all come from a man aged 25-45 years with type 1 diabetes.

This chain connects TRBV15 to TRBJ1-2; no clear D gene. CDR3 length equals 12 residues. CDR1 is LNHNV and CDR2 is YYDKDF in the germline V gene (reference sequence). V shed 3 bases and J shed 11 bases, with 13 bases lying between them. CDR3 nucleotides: TGTGCCACCAGCAGCGGGGAAATTAGTTACACCTTC. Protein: CATSSGEISYTF.

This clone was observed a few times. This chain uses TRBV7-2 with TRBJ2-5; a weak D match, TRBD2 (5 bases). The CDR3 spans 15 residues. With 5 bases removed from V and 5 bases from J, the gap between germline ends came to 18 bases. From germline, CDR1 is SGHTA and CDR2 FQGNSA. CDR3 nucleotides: TGTGCCAGCAGCCCAAAAAGGGCTAGCAGGGAGACCCAGTACTTC. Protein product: CASSPKRASRETQYF.

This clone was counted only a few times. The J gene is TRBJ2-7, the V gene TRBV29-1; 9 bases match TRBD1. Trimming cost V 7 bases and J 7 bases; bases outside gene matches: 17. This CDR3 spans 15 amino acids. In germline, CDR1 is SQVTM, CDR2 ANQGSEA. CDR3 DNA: TGCAGCGCCAGACCCGGGACAGGGTCCTCGGAGGAGCAGTACTTC. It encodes CSARPGTGSSEEQYF.

CDR3 in amino acids: CASSVGILAGQETQYF. The CDR3 coding sequence is TGTGCCAGCAGCGTAGGGATACTAGCGGGTCAAGAGACCCAGTACTTC. The chain combines TRBV9 with TRBJ2-5; 9 nucleotides align to TRBD2. V dropped 0 bases and J dropped 2; count of bases not matched to a gene: 5. CDR3 length: 16 residues. The germline V gene has CDR1 SGDLS and CDR2 YYNGEE.

In DNA form, the CDR3 reads TGTGCCAGCAGCTTGACAGGGAGGAATGAGCAGTTCTTC. Protein product: CASSLTGRNEQFF. This sequence joins TRBV7-9 and TRBJ2-1; D perhaps matches TRBD1 (7 bases). Germline-derived CDR1 and CDR2 are SEHNR and FQNEAQ (reference sequence). Trimming left V 3 bases short and J 7 bases short, with 10 bases between. The CDR3 is 13 amino acids.